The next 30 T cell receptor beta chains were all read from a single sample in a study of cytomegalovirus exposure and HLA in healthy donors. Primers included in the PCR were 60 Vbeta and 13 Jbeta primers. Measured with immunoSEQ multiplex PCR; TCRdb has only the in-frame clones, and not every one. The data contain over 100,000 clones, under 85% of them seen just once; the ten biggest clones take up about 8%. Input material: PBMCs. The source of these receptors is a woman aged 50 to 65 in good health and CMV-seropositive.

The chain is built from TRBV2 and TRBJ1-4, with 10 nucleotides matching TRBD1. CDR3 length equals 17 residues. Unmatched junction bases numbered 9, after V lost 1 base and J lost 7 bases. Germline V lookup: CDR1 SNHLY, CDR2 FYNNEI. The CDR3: CASSEGRTGGGGEKLFF. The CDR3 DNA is TGTGCCAGCAGTGAAGGGAGGACAGGGGGAGGGGGTGAAAAACTGTTTTTT.

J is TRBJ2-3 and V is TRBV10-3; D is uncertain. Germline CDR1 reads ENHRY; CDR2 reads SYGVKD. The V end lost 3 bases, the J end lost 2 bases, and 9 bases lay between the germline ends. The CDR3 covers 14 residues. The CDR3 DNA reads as TGTGCCATCAGTGACGGCGGATTCACAGATACGCAGTATTTT. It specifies CAISDGGFTDTQYF.

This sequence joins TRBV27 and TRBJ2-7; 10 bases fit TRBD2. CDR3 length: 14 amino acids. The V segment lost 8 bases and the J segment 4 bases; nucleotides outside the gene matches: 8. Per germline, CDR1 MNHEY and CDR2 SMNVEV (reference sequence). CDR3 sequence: CASGPSGRGYEQYF. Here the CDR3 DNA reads TGTGCCAGCGGACCTAGCGGGAGAGGATACGAGCAGTACTTC.

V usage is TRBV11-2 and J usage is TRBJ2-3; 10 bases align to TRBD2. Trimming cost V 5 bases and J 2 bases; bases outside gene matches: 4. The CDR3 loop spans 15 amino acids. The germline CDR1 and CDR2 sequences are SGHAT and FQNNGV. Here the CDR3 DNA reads TGTGCCAGCAGCCGGGGACTAGCGCCCACAGATACGCAGTATTTT. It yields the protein CASSRGLAPTDTQYF.

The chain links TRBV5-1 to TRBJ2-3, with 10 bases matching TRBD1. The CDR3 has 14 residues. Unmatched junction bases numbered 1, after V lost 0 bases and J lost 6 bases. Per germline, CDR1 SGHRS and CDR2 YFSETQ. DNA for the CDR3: TGCGCCAGCAGCTTGGGACAGGGGGCGGATACGCAGTATTTT. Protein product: CASSLGQGADTQYF.

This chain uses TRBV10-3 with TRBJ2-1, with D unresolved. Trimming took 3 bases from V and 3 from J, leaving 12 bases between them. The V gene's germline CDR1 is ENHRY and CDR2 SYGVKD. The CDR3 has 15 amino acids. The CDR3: CAISDPMSNYNEQFF. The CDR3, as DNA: TGTGCCATCAGTGATCCGATGAGCAACTACAATGAGCAGTTCTTC.

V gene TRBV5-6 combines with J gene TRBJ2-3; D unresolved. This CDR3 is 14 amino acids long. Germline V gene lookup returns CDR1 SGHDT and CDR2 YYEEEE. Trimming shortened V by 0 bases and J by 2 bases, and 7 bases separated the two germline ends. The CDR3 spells CASSLVPDTDTQYF. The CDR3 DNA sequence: TGTGCCAGCAGCTTGGTTCCAGACACAGATACGCAGTATTTT. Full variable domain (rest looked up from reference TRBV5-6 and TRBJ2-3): DAGVTQSPTHLIKTRGQQVTLRCSPKSGHDTVSWYQQALGQGPQFIFQYYEEEERQRGNFPDRFSGHQFPNYSSELNVNALLLGDSALYLCASSLVPDTDTQYFGPGTRLTVL.

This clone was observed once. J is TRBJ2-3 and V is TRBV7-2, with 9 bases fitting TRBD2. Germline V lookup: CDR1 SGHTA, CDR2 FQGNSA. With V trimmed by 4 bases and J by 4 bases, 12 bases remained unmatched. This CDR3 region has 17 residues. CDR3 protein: CASSSPLRRGGADTQYF. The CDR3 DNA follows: TGTGCCAGCAGCTCACCCTTGCGGCGGGGGGGGGCAGATACGCAGTATTTT.

The CDR3 region is CASSLTGEAGANVLTF. The CDR3 DNA sequence: TGTGCCAGCAGCTTAACTGGTGAGGCTGGGGCCAACGTCCTGACTTTC. The genes are TRBV7-3 and TRBJ2-6; no reliable D call. The germline V and J ends were trimmed by 0 bases and 2 bases, with 8 bases remaining between them. CDR1 SGHTA and CDR2 FQGTGA come from the germline V gene. The CDR3 is made up of 16 amino acids. Full variable domain (remainder filled in from reference TRBV7-3 and TRBJ2-6): GAGVSQTPSNKVTEKGKYVELRCDPISGHTALYWYRQSLGQGPEFLIYFQGTGAADDSGLPNDRFFAVRPEGSVSTLKIQRTERGDSAVYLCASSLTGEAGANVLTFGAGSRLTVL.

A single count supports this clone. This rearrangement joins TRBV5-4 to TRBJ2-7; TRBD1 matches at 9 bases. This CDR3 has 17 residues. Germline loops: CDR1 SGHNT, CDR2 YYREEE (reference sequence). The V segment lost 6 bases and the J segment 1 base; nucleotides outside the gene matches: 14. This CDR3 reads CASTKMGRGTGSYEQYF. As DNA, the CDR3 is TGTGCCAGCACCAAAATGGGTCGCGGGACAGGGTCCTACGAGCAGTACTTC.

For the CDR3, the DNA is TGTGCCAGCAGCGAGGGACTAGCGGGTACAGATACGCAGTATTTT. It codes for CASSEGLAGTDTQYF. The chain has TRBV13 and TRBJ2-3; 12 nucleotides align to TRBD2. Germline V lookup: CDR1 PRHDT, CDR2 FYEKMQ (reference sequence). The CDR3 runs to 15 residues. With V trimmed by 5 bases and J by 3 bases, 3 bases remained unmatched.

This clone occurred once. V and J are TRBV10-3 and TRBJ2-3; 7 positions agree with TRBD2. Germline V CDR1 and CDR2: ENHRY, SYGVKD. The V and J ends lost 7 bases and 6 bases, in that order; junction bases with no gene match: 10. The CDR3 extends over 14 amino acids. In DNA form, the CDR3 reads TGTGCCATCAAGTCTAGCGGTAGCCGTGATACGCAGTATTTT. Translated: CAIKSSGSRDTQYF.

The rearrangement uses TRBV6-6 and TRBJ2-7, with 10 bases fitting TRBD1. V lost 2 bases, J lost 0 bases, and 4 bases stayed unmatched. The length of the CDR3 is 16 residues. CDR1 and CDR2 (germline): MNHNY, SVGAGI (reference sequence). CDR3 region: CASSYPDRGSSYEQYF. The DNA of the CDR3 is TGTGCCAGCAGTTACCCGGACAGGGGGAGCTCCTACGAGCAGTACTTC.

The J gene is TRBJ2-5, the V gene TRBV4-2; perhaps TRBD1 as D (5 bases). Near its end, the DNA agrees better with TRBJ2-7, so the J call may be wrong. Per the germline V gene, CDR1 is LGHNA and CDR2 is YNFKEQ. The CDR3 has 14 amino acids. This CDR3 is CASSRLLGDYEQYF. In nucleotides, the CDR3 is TGTGCCAGCAGCCGTCTCCTAGGGGACTACGAGCAGTACTTC.

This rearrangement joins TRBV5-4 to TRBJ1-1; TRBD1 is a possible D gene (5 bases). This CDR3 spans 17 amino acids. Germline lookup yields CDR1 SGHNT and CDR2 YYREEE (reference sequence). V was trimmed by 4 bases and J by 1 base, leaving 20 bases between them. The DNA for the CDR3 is TGTGCCAGCAGCCCACGTTGGGGGGGTCGGGAGAACACTGAAGCTTTCTTT. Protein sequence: CASSPRWGGRENTEAFF.

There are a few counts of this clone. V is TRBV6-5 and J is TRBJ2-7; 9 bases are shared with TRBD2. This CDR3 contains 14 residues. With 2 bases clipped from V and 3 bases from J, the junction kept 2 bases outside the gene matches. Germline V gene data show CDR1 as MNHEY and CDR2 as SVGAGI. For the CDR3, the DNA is TGTGCCAGCAGTTACGGGCGGGAGGGCTACGAGCAGTACTTC. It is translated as CASSYGREGYEQYF.

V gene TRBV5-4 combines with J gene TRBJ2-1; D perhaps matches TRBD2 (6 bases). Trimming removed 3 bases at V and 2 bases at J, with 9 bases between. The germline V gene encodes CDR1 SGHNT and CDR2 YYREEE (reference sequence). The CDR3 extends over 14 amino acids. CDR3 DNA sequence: TGTGCCAGCAGCTGGGGGGAACCCTACAATGAGCAGTTCTTC. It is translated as CASSWGEPYNEQFF.

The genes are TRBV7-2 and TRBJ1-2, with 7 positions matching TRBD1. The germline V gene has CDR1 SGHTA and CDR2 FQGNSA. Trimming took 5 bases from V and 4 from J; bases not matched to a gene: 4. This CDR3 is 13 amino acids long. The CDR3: CASSRGQIYGYTF. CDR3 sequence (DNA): TGTGCCAGCAGCCGGGGACAGATCTATGGCTACACCTTC.

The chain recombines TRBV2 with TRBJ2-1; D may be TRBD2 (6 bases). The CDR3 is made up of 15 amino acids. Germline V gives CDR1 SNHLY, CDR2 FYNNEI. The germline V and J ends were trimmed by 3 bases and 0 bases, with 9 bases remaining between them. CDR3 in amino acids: CASSEVGSSYNEQFF. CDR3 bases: TGTGCCAGCAGTGAGGTCGGGAGCTCCTACAATGAGCAGTTCTTC. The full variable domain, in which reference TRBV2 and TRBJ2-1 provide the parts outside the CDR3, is EPEVTQTPSHQVTQMGQEVILRCVPISNHLYFYWYRQILGQKVEFLVSFYNNEISEKSEIFDDQFSVERPDGSNFTLKIRSTKLEDSAMYFCASSEVGSSYNEQFFGPGTRLTVL.

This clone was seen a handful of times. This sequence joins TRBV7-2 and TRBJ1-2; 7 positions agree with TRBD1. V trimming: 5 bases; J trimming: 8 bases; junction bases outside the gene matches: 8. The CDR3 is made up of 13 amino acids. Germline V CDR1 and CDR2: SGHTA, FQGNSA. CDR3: CASSSTGAWGYTF. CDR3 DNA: TGTGCCAGCAGCAGTACAGGGGCTTGGGGCTACACCTTC. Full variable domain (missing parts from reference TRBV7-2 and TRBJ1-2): GAGVSQSPSNKVTEKGKDVELRCDPISGHTALYWYRQSLGQGLEFLIYFQGNSAPDKSGLPSDRFSAERTGGSVSTLTIQRTQQEDSAVYLCASSSTGAWGYTFGSGTRLTVV.

The CDR3 nucleotides read TGTGCCAGCACTGACGCCAGTTCGACAGCCCCCCTGGAGCAGTACTTC. Its translation is CASTDASSTAPLEQYF. The rearrangement links TRBV11-2 to TRBJ2-7; TRBD1 is a possible D gene (5 bases). CDR3 length equals 16 residues. Germline V CDR1 and CDR2: SGHAT, FQNNGV. Deletions cut 7 bases from V and 7 bases from J, with 26 bases between.

The CDR3 protein is CASSLSGSLGNTIYF. The CDR3 DNA reads TGTGCCAGCAGTTTAAGCGGCAGCCTTGGAAACACCATATATTTT. V is TRBV27 and J is TRBJ1-3; D remains ambiguous. This CDR3 is built from 15 residues. Germline V lookup: CDR1 MNHEY, CDR2 SMNVEV (reference sequence). V dropped 2 bases and J dropped 3 bases, with 11 bases sitting between them.

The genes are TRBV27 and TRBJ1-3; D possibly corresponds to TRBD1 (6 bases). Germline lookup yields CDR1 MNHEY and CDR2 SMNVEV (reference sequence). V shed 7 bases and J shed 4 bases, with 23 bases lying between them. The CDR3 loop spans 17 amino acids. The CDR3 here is CASTSLGGGGRGNTIYF. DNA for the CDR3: TGTGCCAGCACCAGTTTGGGGGGCGGGGGGCGAGGAAACACCATATATTTT.

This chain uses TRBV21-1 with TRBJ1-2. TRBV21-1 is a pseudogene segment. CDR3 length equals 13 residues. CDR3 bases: TGCGCCACCCCCCCCCGGGAAAGCTATGGCTACACCTTC. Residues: CATPPRESYGYTF.

CDR3 sequence reads: CASSFASGSSYEQYF. CDR3 nucleotide sequence: TGTGCCAGCAGCTTCGCTTCCGGGAGCTCCTACGAGCAGTACTTC. The chain employs TRBV11-3 and TRBJ2-7; possible D gene TRBD2, 6 bases. With 3 bases removed from V and 0 bases from J, the gap between germline ends came to 12 bases. CDR3 length: 15 residues. Germline values: CDR1 SGHNT, CDR2 YENEEA.

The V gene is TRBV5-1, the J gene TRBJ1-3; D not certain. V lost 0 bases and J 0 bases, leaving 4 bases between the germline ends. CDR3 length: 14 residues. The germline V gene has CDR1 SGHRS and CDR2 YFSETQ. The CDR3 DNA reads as TGCGCCAGCAGCTTGGACAGCTCTGGAAACACCATATATTTT. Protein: CASSLDSSGNTIYF.

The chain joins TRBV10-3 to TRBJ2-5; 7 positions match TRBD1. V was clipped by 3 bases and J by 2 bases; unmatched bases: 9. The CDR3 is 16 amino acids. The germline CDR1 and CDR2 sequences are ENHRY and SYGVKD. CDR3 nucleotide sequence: TGTGCCATCAGTGATTCTCGACAGGGCCCTCAAGAGACCCAGTACTTC. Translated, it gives CAISDSRQGPQETQYF.

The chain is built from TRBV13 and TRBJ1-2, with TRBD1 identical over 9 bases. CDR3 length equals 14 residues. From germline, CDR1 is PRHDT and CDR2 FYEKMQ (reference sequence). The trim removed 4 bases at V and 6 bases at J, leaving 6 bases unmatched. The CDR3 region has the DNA TGTGCCAGCAGCTACAACAGGGGGCGGGATGGCTACACCTTC. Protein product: CASSYNRGRDGYTF.

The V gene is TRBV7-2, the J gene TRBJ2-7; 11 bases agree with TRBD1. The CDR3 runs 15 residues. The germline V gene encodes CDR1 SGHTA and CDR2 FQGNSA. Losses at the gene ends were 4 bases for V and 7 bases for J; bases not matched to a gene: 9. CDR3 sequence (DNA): TGTGCCAGCAGCTCAGCCGGACAGGGGGCGCTTGAGCAGTACTTC. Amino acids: CASSSAGQGALEQYF. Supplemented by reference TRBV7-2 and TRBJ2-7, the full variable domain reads GAGVSQSPSNKVTEKGKDVELRCDPISGHTALYWYRQSLGQGLEFLIYFQGNSAPDKSGLPSDRFSAERTGGSVSTLTIQRTQQEDSAVYLCASSSAGQGALEQYFGPGTRLTVT.

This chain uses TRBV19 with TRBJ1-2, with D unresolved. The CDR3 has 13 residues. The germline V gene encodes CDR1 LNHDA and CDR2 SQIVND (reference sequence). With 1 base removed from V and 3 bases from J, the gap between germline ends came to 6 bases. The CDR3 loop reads CASSIGPDYGYTF. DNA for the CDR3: TGTGCCAGTAGTATAGGGCCAGACTATGGCTACACCTTC.